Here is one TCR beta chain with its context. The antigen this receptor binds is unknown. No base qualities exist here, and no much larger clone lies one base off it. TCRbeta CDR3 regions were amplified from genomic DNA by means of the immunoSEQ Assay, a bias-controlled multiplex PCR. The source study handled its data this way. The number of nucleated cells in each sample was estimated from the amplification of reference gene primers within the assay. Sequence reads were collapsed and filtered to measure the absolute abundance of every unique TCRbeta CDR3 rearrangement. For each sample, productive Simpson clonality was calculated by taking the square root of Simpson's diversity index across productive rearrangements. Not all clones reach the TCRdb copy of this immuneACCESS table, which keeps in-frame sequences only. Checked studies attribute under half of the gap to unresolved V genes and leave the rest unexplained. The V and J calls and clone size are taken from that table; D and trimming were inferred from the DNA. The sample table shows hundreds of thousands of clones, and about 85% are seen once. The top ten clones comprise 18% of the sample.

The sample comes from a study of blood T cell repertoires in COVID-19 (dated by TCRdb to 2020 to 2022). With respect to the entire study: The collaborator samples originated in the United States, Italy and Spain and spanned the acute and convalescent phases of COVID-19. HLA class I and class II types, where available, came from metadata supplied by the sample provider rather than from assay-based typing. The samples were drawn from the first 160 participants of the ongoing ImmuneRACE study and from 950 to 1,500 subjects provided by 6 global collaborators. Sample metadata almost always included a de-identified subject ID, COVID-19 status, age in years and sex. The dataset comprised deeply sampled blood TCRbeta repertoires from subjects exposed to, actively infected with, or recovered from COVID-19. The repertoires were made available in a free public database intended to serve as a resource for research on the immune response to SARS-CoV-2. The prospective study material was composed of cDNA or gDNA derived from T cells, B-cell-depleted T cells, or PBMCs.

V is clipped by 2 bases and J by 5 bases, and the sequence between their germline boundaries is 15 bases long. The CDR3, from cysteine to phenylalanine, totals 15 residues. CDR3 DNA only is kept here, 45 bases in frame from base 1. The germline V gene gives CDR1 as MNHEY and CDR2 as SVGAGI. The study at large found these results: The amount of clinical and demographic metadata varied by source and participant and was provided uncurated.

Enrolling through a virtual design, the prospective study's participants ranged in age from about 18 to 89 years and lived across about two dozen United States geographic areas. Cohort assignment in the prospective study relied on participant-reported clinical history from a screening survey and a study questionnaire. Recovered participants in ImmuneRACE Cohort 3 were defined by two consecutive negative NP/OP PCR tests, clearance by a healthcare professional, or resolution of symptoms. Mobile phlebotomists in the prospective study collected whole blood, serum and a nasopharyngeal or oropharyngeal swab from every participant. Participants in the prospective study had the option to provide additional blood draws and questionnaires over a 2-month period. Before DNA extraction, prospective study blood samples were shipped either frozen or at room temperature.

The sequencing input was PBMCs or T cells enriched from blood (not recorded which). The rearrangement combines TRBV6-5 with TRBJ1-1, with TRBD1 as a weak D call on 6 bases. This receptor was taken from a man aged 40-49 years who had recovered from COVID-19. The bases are TGTGCCAGCAGTTACGAGTGGGGGCGTCCAACTGAAGCTTTCTTT. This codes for CASSYEWGRPTEAFF.